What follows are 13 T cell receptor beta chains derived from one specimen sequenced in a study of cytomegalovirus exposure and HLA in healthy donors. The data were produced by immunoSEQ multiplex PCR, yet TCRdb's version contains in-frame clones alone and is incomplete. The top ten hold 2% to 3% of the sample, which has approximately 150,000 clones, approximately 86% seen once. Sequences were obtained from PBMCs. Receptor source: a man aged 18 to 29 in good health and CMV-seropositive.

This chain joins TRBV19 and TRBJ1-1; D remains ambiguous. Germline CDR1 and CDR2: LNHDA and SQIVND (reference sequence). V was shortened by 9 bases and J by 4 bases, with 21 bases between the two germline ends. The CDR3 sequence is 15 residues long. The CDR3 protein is CASSPITLRATEAFF. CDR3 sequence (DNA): TGTGCCAGCTCCCCGATAACCTTGAGGGCCACTGAAGCTTTCTTT.

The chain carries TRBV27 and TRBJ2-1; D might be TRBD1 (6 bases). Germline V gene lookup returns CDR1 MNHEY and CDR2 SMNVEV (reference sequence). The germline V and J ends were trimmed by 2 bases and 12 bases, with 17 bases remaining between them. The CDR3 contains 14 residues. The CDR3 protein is CASSLPLTGSVQFF. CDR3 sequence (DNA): TGTGCCAGCAGTTTACCCCTCACAGGGAGCGTGCAGTTCTTC.

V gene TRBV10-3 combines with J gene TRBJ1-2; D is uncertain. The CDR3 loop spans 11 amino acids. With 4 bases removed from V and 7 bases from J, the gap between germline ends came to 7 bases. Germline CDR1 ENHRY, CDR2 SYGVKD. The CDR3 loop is CAISGAAGYTF. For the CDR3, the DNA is TGTGCCATCAGTGGAGCGGCTGGCTACACCTTC.

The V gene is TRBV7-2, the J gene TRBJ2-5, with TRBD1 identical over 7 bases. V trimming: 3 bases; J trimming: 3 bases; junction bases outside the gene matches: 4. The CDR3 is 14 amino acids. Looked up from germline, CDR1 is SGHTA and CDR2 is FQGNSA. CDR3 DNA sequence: TGTGCCAGCAGCTTTAGTACAGGGGAAGAGACCCAGTACTTC. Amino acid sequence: CASSFSTGEETQYF.

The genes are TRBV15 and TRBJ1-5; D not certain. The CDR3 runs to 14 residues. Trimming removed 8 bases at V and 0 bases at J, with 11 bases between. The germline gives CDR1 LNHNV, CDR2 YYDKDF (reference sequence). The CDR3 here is CATGRRHSNQPQHF. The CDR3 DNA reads TGTGCCACCGGTCGGCGACATAGCAATCAGCCCCAGCATTTT.

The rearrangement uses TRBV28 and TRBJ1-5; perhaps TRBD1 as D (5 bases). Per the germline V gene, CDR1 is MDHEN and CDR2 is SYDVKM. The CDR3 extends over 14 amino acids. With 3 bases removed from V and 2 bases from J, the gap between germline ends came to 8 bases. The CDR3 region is CASSFVRGNQPQHF. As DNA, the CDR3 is TGTGCCAGCAGTTTTGTCAGGGGCAATCAGCCCCAGCATTTT. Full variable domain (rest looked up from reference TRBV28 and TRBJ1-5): DVKVTQSSRYLVKRTGEKVFLECVQDMDHENMFWYRQDPGLGLRLIYFSYDVKMKEKGDIPEGYSVSREKKERFSLILESASTNQTSMYLCASSFVRGNQPQHFGDGTRLSIL.

The CDR3 nucleotides are TGTGCCAGCAGTTTACGAGGGGGCCGGGTCTATGGCTACACCTTC. Its translation: CASSLRGGRVYGYTF. This chain links TRBV28 with TRBJ1-2, with 7 nucleotides matching TRBD1. Looked up from germline, CDR1 is MDHEN and CDR2 is SYDVKM. After removal of 2 bases from V and 4 bases from J, the junction contained 7 bases not matched to a gene. CDR3 length: 15 amino acids.

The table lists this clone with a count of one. CDR3 in DNA: TGCGCCAGCAGCCAAGATCTCGGGGGGCGGGAAGCTTTCTTT. Its translation: CASSQDLGGREAFF. The chain has TRBV4-3 and TRBJ1-1; D might be TRBD1 (6 bases). Germline loops: CDR1 LGHNA, CDR2 YSLEER. V dropped 0 bases and J dropped 8 bases, with 13 bases sitting between them. CDR3 length: 14 residues.

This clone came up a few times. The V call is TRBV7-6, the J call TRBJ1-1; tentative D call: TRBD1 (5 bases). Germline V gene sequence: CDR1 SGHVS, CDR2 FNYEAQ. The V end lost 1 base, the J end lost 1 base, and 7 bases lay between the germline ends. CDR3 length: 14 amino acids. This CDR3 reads CASSLGTQNTEAFF. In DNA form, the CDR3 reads TGTGCCAGCAGCTTAGGGACACAGAACACTGAAGCTTTCTTT.

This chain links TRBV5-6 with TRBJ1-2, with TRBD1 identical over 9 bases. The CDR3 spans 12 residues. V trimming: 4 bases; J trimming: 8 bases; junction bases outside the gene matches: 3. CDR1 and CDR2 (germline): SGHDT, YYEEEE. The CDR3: CASSTGTGGYTF. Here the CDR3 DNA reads TGTGCCAGCAGCACCGGGACAGGGGGCTACACCTTC. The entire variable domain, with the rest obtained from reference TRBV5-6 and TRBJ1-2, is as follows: DAGVTQSPTHLIKTRGQQVTLRCSPKSGHDTVSWYQQALGQGPQFIFQYYEEEERQRGNFPDRFSGHQFPNYSSELNVNALLLGDSALYLCASSTGTGGYTFGSGTRLTVV.

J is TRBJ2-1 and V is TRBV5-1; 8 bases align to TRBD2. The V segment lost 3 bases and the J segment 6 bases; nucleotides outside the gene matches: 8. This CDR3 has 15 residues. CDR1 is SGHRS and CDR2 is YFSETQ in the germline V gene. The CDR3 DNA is TGCGCCAGCAGCTCGCAAGCGGGGGCCTCCAATGAGCAGTTCTTC. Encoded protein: CASSSQAGASNEQFF. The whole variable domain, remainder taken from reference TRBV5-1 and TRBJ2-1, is KAGVTQTPRYLIKTRGQQVTLSCSPISGHRSVSWYQQTPGQGLQFLFEYFSETQRNKGNFPGRFSGRQFSNSRSEMNVSTLELGDSALYLCASSSQAGASNEQFFGPGTRLTVL.

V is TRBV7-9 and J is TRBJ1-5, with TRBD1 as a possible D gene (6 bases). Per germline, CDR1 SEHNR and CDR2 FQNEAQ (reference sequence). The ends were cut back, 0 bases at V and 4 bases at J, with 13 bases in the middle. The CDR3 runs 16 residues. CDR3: CASSLAFRGRNQPQHF. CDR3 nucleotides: TGTGCCAGCAGCTTAGCGTTCAGGGGTAGGAATCAGCCCCAGCATTTT.

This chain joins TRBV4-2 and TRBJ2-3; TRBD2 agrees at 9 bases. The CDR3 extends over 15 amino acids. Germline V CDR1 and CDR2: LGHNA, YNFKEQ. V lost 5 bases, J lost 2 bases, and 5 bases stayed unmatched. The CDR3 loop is CASSGLASPTDTQYF. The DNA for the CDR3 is TGTGCCAGCAGCGGACTAGCGAGCCCCACAGATACGCAGTATTTT.